This T cell receptor beta chain emerged from a study of identical twins. Findings and caveats of the study: Analyses of zero insertions could, in part, be confounded by invariant MAIT and iNKT cells.

This CDR3 is 12 amino acids long. In germline, CDR1 is DFQATT, CDR2 SNEGSKA (reference sequence). V was clipped by 5 bases and J by 3 bases; unmatched bases: 3. One entry per CDR3 protein results from TCRdb running MiXCR on the 5' RACE reads. The repertoire has 700,000 or so distinct CDR3 sequences, about 20% of them found once; the top ten carry approximately 4.5%. For this clonotype: No antigen is known for it.

This same sample was also taken into another study, of T cells expressing NK-cell markers. According to that study: Eight donors were sequenced, seven testing HCMV-seropositive and one testing seronegative. For roughly 6 donors, the dominant NKG2C+ clonotypes made up roughly 1.0-8% of their CD8+ T cells. Among several donors, these clonotypes also ranked first in the CD3+CD56-NKG2C+ fraction.

The chain employs TRBV20-1 and TRBJ1-2; TRBD1 matches 7 bases. The clonotype was recovered from a woman aged 18-29 years in good health. Input material: PBMCs. The CDR3 is CSAFGQDYGYTF. Written as DNA, the CDR3 is TGCAGTGCTTTCGGACAGGACTATGGCTACACCTTC.